These 7 T cell receptor beta chains came from one sample sequenced in a study. One entry per CDR3 protein results from TCRdb running MiXCR on the 5' RACE reads. The top ten clones hold 2.1% of a sample with about 47,000 distinct CDR3 sequences, 28% of them seen once. Sequencing was performed on naive CD4+ T cells sorted from blood. Indicated subset: naive CD4+ T cells, CD4+CD45RA+CD25-. These receptors were taken from a female donor with breast cancer.

With regard to this clonotype: One base away lies a much larger clone, so this may be a sequencing read error. The V and J genes are TRBV10-1 and TRBJ2-1; 11 bases agree with TRBD2. This CDR3 region has 15 residues. With V trimmed by 4 bases and J by 3 bases, 2 bases remained unmatched. Germline values: CDR1 WNHNN, CDR2 SYGVQD (reference sequence). The CDR3 region is CASSGLAGGYNEQFF. The CDR3 nucleotides read TGCGCCAGCAGTGGCCTAGCGGGGGGCTACAATGAGCAGTTCTTC.

Only a few counts were recorded for this clonotype. The chain recombines TRBV5-1 with TRBJ2-7; D not certain. Germline V gives CDR1 SGHRS, CDR2 YFSETQ. This CDR3 comprises 15 residues. The V and J ends lost 2 bases and 1 base respectively, with 13 bases between them. CDR3 region: CASSLGLGESYEQYF. CDR3 nucleotides: TGCGCCAGCAGCTTAGGGTTGGGTGAATCCTACGAGCAGTACTTC.

This clonotype was detected only a few times. One junction end disagrees with the germline gene, perhaps due to a read error. V and J are TRBV7-7 and TRBJ2-7; a possible D gene is TRBD2 (5 bases). Germline V lookup: CDR1 SSHAT, CDR2 FNYEAQ (reference sequence). The CDR3 sequence is 13 residues long. The chain's CDR3 is CASSLGARYEQYF. DNA of the CDR3: TGTGCTAGCAGCTTGGGAGCCCGCTACGAGCAGTACTTC.

There are a few counts of this clonotype. This rearrangement joins TRBV20-1 to TRBJ2-1; 9 positions match TRBD2. The germline gives CDR1 DFQATT, CDR2 SNEGSKA (reference sequence). The CDR3 consists of 16 residues. Trimming removed 1 base from V and 6 bases from J; junction bases left unmatched: 10. CDR3 nucleotide sequence: TGCAGTGCTAGAGGGATAGCGGGAGCTACGGTCAATGAGCAGTTCTTC. This codes for CSARGIAGATVNEQFF.

CDR3 amino acids: CASSASSGANVLTF. CDR3 nucleotide sequence: TGCGCCAGCAGCGCAAGCTCTGGGGCCAACGTCCTGACTTTC. V and J are TRBV5-1 and TRBJ2-6; D unresolved. V lost 4 bases to trimming and J lost 0 bases, with 5 bases between them. The germline V gene encodes CDR1 SGHRS and CDR2 YFSETQ. The CDR3 extends over 14 amino acids.

There are many counts of this clonotype. Written as DNA, the CDR3 is TGTGCCAGCAGCACTGATACCGGGGAGCTGTTTTTT. Translating it yields CASSTDTGELFF. This sequence joins TRBV9 and TRBJ2-2; D unclear. With 4 bases removed from V and 5 bases from J, the gap between germline ends came to 6 bases. The germline gives CDR1 SGDLS, CDR2 YYNGEE. The CDR3 spans 12 residues.

This clonotype was found a few times. This rearrangement joins TRBV7-9 to TRBJ1-6; D gene unclear. Trimming took off 1 base at V and 8 bases at J, with 6 bases between the two ends. Looked up from germline, CDR1 is SEHNR and CDR2 is FQNEAQ (reference sequence). This CDR3 has 13 residues. As DNA, the CDR3 is TGTGCCAGCAGCTTAGATCGGGATTCACCCCTCCACTTT. Its protein product is CASSLDRDSPLHF. The full variable domain, in which reference TRBV7-9 and TRBJ1-6 provide the parts outside the CDR3, is DTGVSQNPRHKITKRGQNVTFRCDPISEHNRLYWYRQTLGQGPEFLTYFQNEAQLEKSRLLSDRFSAERPKGSFSTLEIQRTEQGDSAMYLCASSLDRDSPLHFGNGTRLTVT.